This TCR beta chain was observed in a study of OX40 agonist ivuxolimab in advanced cancers. Background for the entire study: Ivuxolimab was an agonistic, fully human IgG2 monoclonal antibody directed against OX40 (CD134), a costimulatory receptor. Intravenous ivuxolimab was administered to patients every 2 weeks at six dose levels: 0.01, 0.1, 0.3, 1.5, 3 and 10 mg/kg. Among the roughly 52 dose-escalation patients, approximately 20 had hepatocellular carcinoma, 15 or so melanoma, 9 renal cell carcinoma and 9 head and neck cancer. In the dose-escalation cohort, more than 75% of patients were male, and the mean age was approximately 60 years, with a range of roughly 20 to 80. Patients were allowed to have had prior anti-PD-1, anti-PD-L1 or anti-CTLA-4 therapy, and 30% to 50% of the dose-escalation patients had previously received checkpoint inhibitors. Three dose-escalation patients achieved partial responses, one with hepatocellular carcinoma and two with cutaneous melanoma. Peripheral TCRbeta sequencing aimed to test whether ivuxolimab altered TCR sequence diversity and caused clonal T-cell expansion. The monotherapy dose-escalation portion (N ≈ 50 patients) of the phase I ivuxolimab trial is reported in the paper. What the work shows at the level of the full study, not this receptor alone: Low levels of normalized T-cell clonal expansion were also seen in some patients who did not respond. Which antigens the clonally expanded peripheral T cells were specific for was not determined. Clonal expansion of both CD4+ and CD8+ blood T cells was observed from baseline to week 6 at doses 0.1 to 3.0 mg/kg. After ivuxolimab, expanded clones were on average more numerous among CD8+ T cells than among CD4+ T cells. In the 0.1-3.0 mg/kg groups, partial responders had among the lowest normalized peripheral clonal expansion, particularly in CD8+ T cells.

Genomic DNA was extracted from sorted cells for sequencing of the TCRbeta CDR3 region. The immunoSEQ Assay was used to sequence the TCRbeta CDR3 regions. TCRdb carries this immuneACCESS record with in-frame sequences only. Its versions omit some clonotypes, under half of them owing to an unresolved V gene in the studies checked, with the rest unexplained. Present in this sample are approximately 66,000 clones, approximately 88% of which were seen just once. The ten largest clones take up less than 0.65% of the sample. Remarks on this clone: It lacks a known antigen. Nothing much larger sits one base from this clone, and base qualities are not available.

Patients with a history of autoimmune disease or receiving systemic immunosuppression were excluded from the trial. In every dose cohort, peripheral blood was drawn for TCR sequencing at baseline, cycle 4 day 1, and cycle 7 day 1. Samples were obtained from an open-label, multicenter, first-in-human phase I dose-escalation trial of ivuxolimab. Adults with locally advanced or metastatic melanoma, renal cell carcinoma, hepatocellular carcinoma or head and neck squamous cell carcinoma were enrolled in the trial. Before TCR sequencing, CD4+ T cells and CD8+ T cells from peripheral blood were sorted into separate populations. Looking up the germline V gene yields CDR1 MNHNS and CDR2 SASEGT. Inclusive of the bounding cysteine and phenylalanine, the CDR3 is 14 residues long. Only the CDR3 DNA is retained, 42 bases long and in frame from the first base. V and J are truncated by 3 bases and 6 bases respectively, leaving an intervening sequence of 13 bases.

The TCR was taken from an adult with an advanced solid tumor such as melanoma, head and neck, liver or kidney cancer. This chain joins TRBV6-1 to TRBJ2-3; the D gene is perhaps TRBD2, on 5 matching bases. This material consisted of CD4+ or CD8+ T cells sorted from blood, taken in a trial of the OX40 agonist ivuxolimab. The CDR3 protein is CASSDGGLSDTQYF. The DNA sequence is TGTGCCAGCAGTGACGGAGGACTGTCGGATACGCAGTATTTT.